A selection of T cell receptor beta chains follows, all from one sample in a study of shared clonotypes between healthy human individuals. Clones were sequenced by immunoSEQ multiplex PCR, and TCRdb holds only the in-frame ones, with some missing. The sample lists about 2.4 million clones; roughly 93% were seen once. Sequencing used naive CD4+ T cells from PBMCs. These receptors all come from a man between 18 and 35 years old in good health. Some clones in this sample may be carry-over from other donors' samples. Both conserved end residues are part of each CDR3. The D gene is left open where the match is weak. A clone size is listed for some rows: how often the clone was seen (once, few, many), or a class if it is expanded.

abundance	v_gene	d_gene	j_gene	CDR3aa	CDR3nt
NA	TRBV18	NA	TRBJ2-1	CASSLTSGALYNEQFF	TGTGCCAGCTCACTAACTAGTGGGGCCCTATACAATGAGCAGTTCTTC
NA	TRBV6-5	NA	TRBJ1-5	CASSYMAGGNQPQHF	TGTGCCAGCAGTTACATGGCAGGGGGCAATCAGCCCCAGCATTTT
NA	TRBV15	NA	TRBJ1-5	CATSGAGGSGQPQHF	TGTGCCACCAGCGGGGCCGGGGGGTCCGGGCAGCCCCAGCATTTT
NA	TRBV29-1	TRBD2	TRBJ2-1	CSVGTSGRYNEQFF	TGCAGCGTTGGCACTAGCGGGAGGTACAATGAGCAGTTCTTC
NA	TRBV28	NA	TRBJ1-2	CASSRSSEGYTF	TGTGCCAGCAGCCGGTCCTCGGAGGGCTACACCTTC
NA	TRBV5-1	TRBD2	TRBJ2-5	CASSLWRGDQETQYF	TGCGCCAGCAGCTTGTGGCGGGGGGACCAAGAGACCCAGTACTTC
NA	TRBV5-6	TRBD1	TRBJ1-1	CASSLPTGVDTEAFF	TGTGCCAGCAGCTTGCCAACAGGGGTTGACACTGAAGCTTTCTTT
NA	TRBV7-2	NA	TRBJ1-2	CASSLVPVDYGYTF	TGTGCCAGCAGCTTAGTGCCGGTAGACTATGGCTACACCTTC
NA	TRBV5-4	NA	TRBJ1-2	CASSLARRAGYGYTF	TGTGCCAGCAGCTTGGCTAGGAGGGCCGGGTATGGCTACACCTTC
NA	TRBV21-1	NA	TRBJ2-7	CASSAHEATLYEQYF	TGTGCCAGCAGCGCCCACGAAGCCACGCTCTACGAGCAGTACTTC
NA	TRBV5-1	NA	TRBJ2-3	CASSSPSGTDTQYF	TGCGCCAGCAGCTCCCCCTCCGGAACAGATACGCAGTATTTT
NA	TRBV2	TRBD2	TRBJ2-1	CASIAGVYNEQFF	TGTGCCAGCATAGCGGGAGTCTACAATGAGCAGTTCTTC
NA	TRBV4-3	NA	TRBJ2-2	CASSKEGTGELFF	TGCGCCAGCAGCAAGGAGGGGACCGGGGAGCTGTTTTTT
NA	TRBV19	NA	TRBJ2-5	CASSASGLGLETQYF	TGTGCCAGTAGTGCCTCCGGCTTGGGGTTGGAGACCCAGTACTTC
NA	TRBV27	TRBD2	TRBJ2-7	CASRINPPFGGDYEQYF	TGTGCCAGCAGAATTAATCCCCCCTTCGGGGGGGACTACGAGCAGTACTTC
NA	TRBV7-8	TRBD1	TRBJ1-3	CASSPFRQGSGNTIYF	TGTGCCAGCAGCCCCTTTAGACAGGGCTCTGGAAACACCATATATTTT
NA	TRBV12-5	NA	TRBJ1-2	CAGDNRGYGYTF	TGTGCTGGGGACAACCGGGGCTATGGCTACACCTTC
NA	TRBV6-1	NA	TRBJ2-1	CASSPARGYNEQFF	TGTGCCAGCAGCCCAGCACGGGGTTACAATGAGCAGTTCTTC
NA	TRBV9	NA	TRBJ2-7	CASSSRRGPTYEQYF	TGTGCCAGCAGTTCCCGCCGGGGGCCCACCTACGAGCAGTACTTC
NA	TRBV4-3	NA	TRBJ2-2	CASSQQQGTGELFF	TGCGCCAGCAGCCAACAACAGGGAACCGGGGAGCTGTTTTTT
once	TRBV5-1	NA	TRBJ1-4	CASSLFGGRNEKLFF	TGCGCCAGCAGCTTGTTCGGCGGAAGAAATGAAAAACTGTTTTTT
NA	TRBV5-1	TRBD2	TRBJ2-5	CASSLVTSGYQETQYF	TGCGCCAGCAGCTTGGTGACTAGCGGGTACCAAGAGACCCAGTACTTC
NA	TRBV28	NA	TRBJ2-7	CASRRGQTTYEQYF	TGTGCCAGCAGGCGGGGACAAACAACCTACGAGCAGTACTTC
once	TRBV25-1	NA	TRBJ2-3	CASSDPFTDTQYF	TGTGCCAGCAGTGATCCGTTCACAGATACGCAGTATTTT
NA	TRBV7-6	NA	TRBJ2-6	CASSLPGNAESGANVLTF	TGTGCCAGCAGCTTACCGGGAAATGCGGAAAGTGGGGCCAACGTCCTGACTTTC
NA	TRBV7-8	NA	TRBJ1-1	CASSLATRSEAFF	TGTGCCAGCAGCTTAGCGACACGTTCTGAAGCTTTCTTT
NA	TRBV19	TRBD1	TRBJ2-3	CASSPGTASYTDTQYF	TGTGCCAGTAGTCCAGGGACAGCCTCTTACACAGATACGCAGTATTTT
NA	TRBV19	TRBD1	TRBJ2-7	CASSPHRQGRYEQYF	TGTGCCAGTAGTCCCCACCGACAGGGCCGCTACGAGCAGTACTTC
NA	TRBV28	NA	TRBJ1-1	CASIQTGNTEAFF	TGTGCCAGCATCCAAACAGGGAATACTGAAGCTTTCTTT
NA	TRBV30	NA	TRBJ2-3	CAWSVGRITGRTDTQYF	TGTGCCTGGAGTGTGGGACGTATCACGGGTCGGACAGATACGCAGTATTTT